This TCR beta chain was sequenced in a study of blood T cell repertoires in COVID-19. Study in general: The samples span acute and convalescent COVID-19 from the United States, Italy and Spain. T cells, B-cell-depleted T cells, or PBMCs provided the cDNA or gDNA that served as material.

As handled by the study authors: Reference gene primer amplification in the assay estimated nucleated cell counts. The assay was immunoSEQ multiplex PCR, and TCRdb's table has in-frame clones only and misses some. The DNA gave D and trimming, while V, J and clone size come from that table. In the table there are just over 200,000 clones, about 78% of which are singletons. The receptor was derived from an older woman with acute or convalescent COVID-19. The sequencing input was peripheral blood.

CDR3: CASSIAAGATGELFF. The DNA of the CDR3 is TGTGCCAGTAGTATAGCTGCGGGGGCCACCGGGGAGCTGTTTTTT. This chain connects TRBV19 to TRBJ2-2, with a possible D match to TRBD2 (7 bases). V dropped 1 base and J dropped 4 bases, with 10 bases sitting between them. The CDR3 covers 15 residues. The germline gives CDR1 LNHDA, CDR2 SQIVND (reference sequence). Full variable domain (rest looked up from reference TRBV19 and TRBJ2-2): DGGITQSPKYLFRKEGQNVTLSCEQNLNHDAMYWYRQDPGQGLRLIYYSQIVNDFQKGDIAEGYSVSREKKESFPLTVTSAQKNPTAFYLCASSIAAGATGELFFGEGSRLTVL.